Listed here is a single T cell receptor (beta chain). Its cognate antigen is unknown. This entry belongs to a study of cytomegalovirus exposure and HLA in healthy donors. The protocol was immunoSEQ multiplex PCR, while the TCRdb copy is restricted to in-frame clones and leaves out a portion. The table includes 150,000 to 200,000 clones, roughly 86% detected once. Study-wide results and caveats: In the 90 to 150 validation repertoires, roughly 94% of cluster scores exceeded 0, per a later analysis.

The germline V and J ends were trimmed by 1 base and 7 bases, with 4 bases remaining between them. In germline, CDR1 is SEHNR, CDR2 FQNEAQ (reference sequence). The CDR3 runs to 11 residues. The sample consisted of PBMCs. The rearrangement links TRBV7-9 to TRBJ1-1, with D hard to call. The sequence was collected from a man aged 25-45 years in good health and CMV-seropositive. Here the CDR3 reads CASSLESEAFF. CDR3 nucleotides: TGTGCCAGCAGCTTAGAAAGTGAAGCTTTCTTT.